The next 3 T cell receptor beta chains were all read from a single sample in a study of T cells after yellow fever vaccination. TCRdb reanalysed the 5' RACE reads using MiXCR and keeps one entry per CDR3 protein. This table has around 310,000 distinct CDR3 sequences, approximately 3.9% appearing once. The sequenced sample was PBMCs, obtained on the day of the yellow fever booster vaccination. Receptors were obtained from a man aged 18 to 30 who received the YFV17D yellow fever vaccine.

V gene TRBV10-3 combines with J gene TRBJ1-6; D is ambiguous. The ends were cut back, 2 bases at V and 7 bases at J, with 6 bases in the middle. Germline-derived CDR1 and CDR2 are ENHRY and SYGVKD. This CDR3 spans 13 amino acids. CDR3 bases: TGTGCCATCAGTGAGGGATTCAATTCACCCCTCCACTTT. Its protein is CAISEGFNSPLHF.

This clonotype occurred many times. The rearrangement joins TRBV4-3 to TRBJ2-7; TRBD1 aligns across 9 bases. Per the germline V gene, CDR1 is LGHNA and CDR2 is YSLEER. Unmatched junction bases numbered 12, after V lost 2 bases and J lost 1 base. There are 18 residues in the CDR3. CDR3 loop: CASSQRYGQGMISYEQYF. The DNA for the CDR3 is TGCGCCAGCAGCCAAAGATACGGACAGGGGATGATATCCTACGAGCAGTACTTC.

This clonotype was detected ten times or more. This chain connects TRBV5-6 to TRBJ2-1; D remains ambiguous. Trimming cost V 4 bases and J 1 base, with 12 bases left between them. This CDR3 comprises 15 residues. Looked up from germline, CDR1 is SGHDT and CDR2 is YYEEEE. In DNA form, the CDR3 reads TGTGCCAGCAGCAGTCCTAGAGGTTCCTACAATGAGCAGTTCTTC. As protein: CASSSPRGSYNEQFF. Full variable domain (missing parts from reference TRBV5-6 and TRBJ2-1): DAGVTQSPTHLIKTRGQQVTLRCSPKSGHDTVSWYQQALGQGPQFIFQYYEEEERQRGNFPDRFSGHQFPNYSSELNVNALLLGDSALYLCASSSPRGSYNEQFFGPGTRLTVL.